These 19 T cell receptor beta chains originate from one sample sequenced in a study of cytomegalovirus exposure and HLA in healthy donors. Amplification used 60 Vbeta primers and 13 Jbeta primers. The method was immunoSEQ multiplex PCR; TCRdb's version includes in-frame clones alone and lacks a portion of them. The sample records tens of thousands of clones, 75% being singletons. Sequencing was carried out using PBMCs. All receptors derive from a man between 40 and 49 years old in good health and CMV-seronegative.

The rearrangement links TRBV9 to TRBJ1-5; 7 bases fit TRBD1. Germline V CDR1 and CDR2: SGDLS, YYNGEE. V dropped 3 bases and J dropped 6; count of bases not matched to a gene: 9. This CDR3 region has 15 residues. CDR3 in DNA: TGTGCCAGCAGCGCTGGACAGGCCTTGGGTCAGCCCCAGCATTTT. This codes for CASSAGQALGQPQHF. Full variable domain (outside the CDR3, taken from reference TRBV9 and TRBJ1-5): DSGVTQTPKHLITATGQRVTLRCSPRSGDLSVYWYQQSLDQGLQFLIQYYNGEERAKGNILERFSAQQFPDLHSELNLSSLELGDSALYFCASSAGQALGQPQHFGDGTRLSIL.

The gene calls are TRBV28 and TRBJ1-1; D remains unclear. CDR1 and CDR2 (germline): MDHEN, SYDVKM. V was clipped by 0 bases and J by 7 bases, with 21 bases between them. The CDR3 is 17 residues long. Here the CDR3 DNA reads TGTGCCAGCAGTTTATGGGGCCAGTACCCAGGTCGGGGTGAAGCTTTCTTT. Its protein is CASSLWGQYPGRGEAFF. Full variable domain (outside the CDR3, taken from reference TRBV28 and TRBJ1-1): DVKVTQSSRYLVKRTGEKVFLECVQDMDHENMFWYRQDPGLGLRLIYFSYDVKMKEKGDIPEGYSVSREKKERFSLILESASTNQTSMYLCASSLWGQYPGRGEAFFGQGTRLTVV.

Regarding this clone: Other DNA variants within this sample encode the same CDR3. In DNA, the CDR3 is TGTGCCAGCAGCGACGGGACACCGAACACCGGGGAGCTGTTTTTT. This sequence encodes CASSDGTPNTGELFF. V is TRBV5-6 and J is TRBJ2-2; possible D gene TRBD1, 6 bases. This CDR3 is built from 15 residues. V lost 4 bases and J lost 0, with 10 bases in between. The germline CDR1 and CDR2 sequences are SGHDT and YYEEEE.

J is TRBJ1-2 and V is TRBV6-6, with D perhaps TRBD1 (5 bases). This CDR3 has 12 residues. V lost 7 bases to trimming and J lost 2 bases, with 8 bases between them. Germline V gives CDR1 MNHNY, CDR2 SVGAGI (reference sequence). The CDR3 is CASTRQNYGYTF. CDR3 DNA: TGTGCCAGCACAAGACAGAACTATGGCTACACCTTC.

The CDR3 region is CAISAPLAGVLGEQYF. The CDR3 coding sequence is TGTGCCATCAGTGCCCCTCTGGCGGGAGTTCTGGGTGAGCAGTACTTC. The chain couples TRBV10-3 to TRBJ2-7; TRBD2 matches at 7 bases. The CDR3 length is 16 residues. Germline CDR1 is ENHRY and CDR2 is SYGVKD. The V segment lost 4 bases and the J segment 7 bases; nucleotides outside the gene matches: 16.

This clone was recorded only once. Written as DNA, the CDR3 is TGTGCCACCCAACCCGGGACACTCCCCTACGAGCAGTACTTC. Translation: CATQPGTLPYEQYF. The gene calls are TRBV6-5 and TRBJ2-7; a weak D match, TRBD1 (6 bases). CDR1 MNHEY and CDR2 SVGAGI come from the germline V gene. Trimming cost V 10 bases and J 2 bases, with 18 bases left between them. The CDR3 is made up of 14 amino acids.

The gene calls are TRBV2 and TRBJ1-1; 9 bases align to TRBD1. V was pared by 4 bases and J by 5 bases, with 11 bases of the junction left unmatched. The CDR3 loop spans 16 amino acids. Per the germline V gene, CDR1 is SNHLY and CDR2 is FYNNEI. CDR3 sequence (DNA): TGTGCCAGCAGTGGCTCCTACAGGGGGCTGAGGACTGAAGCTTTCTTT. Protein sequence: CASSGSYRGLRTEAFF.

The chain combines TRBV5-1 with TRBJ2-2; TRBD1 might be the D (5 bases). Germline CDR1 is SGHRS and CDR2 is YFSETQ. The CDR3 loop spans 16 amino acids. The V end lost 3 bases, the J end lost 0 bases, and 12 bases lay between the germline ends. The CDR3 is CASSWGGRSNTGELFF. The DNA of the CDR3 is TGCGCCAGCAGCTGGGGCGGCAGATCGAACACCGGGGAGCTGTTTTTT.

The chain recombines TRBV5-1 with TRBJ2-2; weak D call: TRBD1 (5 bases). The CDR3 extends over 15 amino acids. Germline loops: CDR1 SGHRS, CDR2 YFSETQ. V gave up 1 base and J gave up 1 base, with 8 bases separating them. The CDR3 DNA follows: TGCGCCAGCAGCTTGCCTCAGGGGAACACCGGGGAGCTGTTTTTT. Amino acid sequence: CASSLPQGNTGELFF.

The rearrangement uses TRBV6-6 and TRBJ1-5; 10 bases are shared with TRBD1. The germline CDR1 and CDR2 sequences are MNHNY and SVGAGI (reference sequence). V shed 5 bases, J shed 4 bases, and the junction held 8 bases outside the gene matches. This CDR3 contains 16 residues. The CDR3 sequence is CASSRARQGANQPQHF. The CDR3 region has the DNA TGTGCCAGCAGTCGGGCCCGACAGGGGGCGAATCAGCCCCAGCATTTT.

The chain carries TRBV25-1 and TRBJ2-3; 9 bases fit TRBD2. Germline V lookup: CDR1 MGHDK, CDR2 SYGVNS. The CDR3 has 16 amino acids. The V and J ends lost 5 bases and 3 bases, in that order; junction bases with no gene match: 9. This CDR3 is CASSPGLAKGTDTQYF. The CDR3 nucleotides read TGTGCCAGCAGTCCTGGACTAGCGAAGGGTACAGATACGCAGTATTTT. Supplemented by reference TRBV25-1 and TRBJ2-3, the full variable domain reads EADIYQTPRYLVIGTGKKITLECSQTMGHDKMYWYQQDPGMELHLIHYSYGVNSTEKGDLSSESTVSRIRTEHFPLTLESARPSHTSQYLCASSPGLAKGTDTQYFGPGTRLTVL.

The chain recombines TRBV2 with TRBJ1-6, with D perhaps matching TRBD1 (6 bases). CDR1 SNHLY and CDR2 FYNNEI come from the germline V gene. V gave up 8 bases and J gave up 7 bases, with 18 bases separating them. There are 15 residues in the CDR3. The CDR3 nucleotides are TGTGCCAGCGCCGGACAGCCCTTACAAAATTCACCCCTCCACTTT. Its protein is CASAGQPLQNSPLHF.

In nucleotides, the CDR3 is TGCGCCAGCAGCTTATTTGGGCCTGAAGCTTTCTTT. Protein: CASSLFGPEAFF. The chain uses TRBV5-1 and TRBJ1-1, with D unresolved. Germline assignment: CDR1 SGHRS and CDR2 YFSETQ. Deletions cut 2 bases from V and 6 bases from J, with 8 bases between. The CDR3 runs 12 residues.

The chain uses TRBV5-1 and TRBJ1-4; 7 bases align to TRBD1. The CDR3 has 18 amino acids. With V trimmed by 0 bases and J by 5 bases, 13 bases remained unmatched. Germline-derived CDR1 and CDR2 are SGHRS and YFSETQ. The CDR3 region has the DNA TGCGCCAGCAGCTTGGCAAGGACAGGTCGGCGGAGAAATGAAAAACTGTTTTTT. It specifies CASSLARTGRRRNEKLFF.

The genes are TRBV2 and TRBJ2-7; TRBD2 aligns across 8 bases. Looked up from germline, CDR1 is SNHLY and CDR2 is FYNNEI. CDR3 length equals 14 residues. Unmatched junction bases numbered 13, after V lost 4 bases and J lost 11 bases. CDR3 protein: CASSVGLAGGREYF. CDR3 DNA sequence: TGTGCCAGCAGTGTAGGTCTAGCGGGCGGGCGAGAGTACTTC. Using reference TRBV2 and TRBJ2-7 for the parts outside the CDR3, the full variable domain is EPEVTQTPSHQVTQMGQEVILRCVPISNHLYFYWYRQILGQKVEFLVSFYNNEISEKSEIFDDQFSVERPDGSNFTLKIRSTKLEDSAMYFCASSVGLAGGREYFGPGTRLTVT.

This clone appeared a single time. V gene TRBV30 combines with J gene TRBJ2-1; D perhaps matches TRBD2 (6 bases). Germline lookup yields CDR1 GTSNPN and CDR2 SVGIG (reference sequence). Trimming removed 0 bases from V and 6 bases from J, with 12 bases in between. The CDR3 consists of 14 residues. The CDR3 nucleotides read TGTGCCTGGAGTGTACTGAGGAGGGTCAATGAGCAGTTCTTC. It codes for CAWSVLRRVNEQFF.

The chain uses TRBV4-2 and TRBJ1-6, with TRBD1 matching over 7 bases. CDR3 size: 15 residues. Germline CDR1 reads LGHNA; CDR2 reads YNFKEQ. With V trimmed by 4 bases and J by 10 bases, 10 bases remained unmatched. In DNA form, the CDR3 reads TGTGCCAGCAGCCCATTAACAGGGGCGGGATCACCCCTCCACTTT. Protein product: CASSPLTGAGSPLHF.

This chain joins TRBV28 and TRBJ2-7; 10 positions match TRBD1. Germline CDR1 is MDHEN and CDR2 is SYDVKM. Trimming took 5 bases from V and 2 from J; bases not matched to a gene: 9. This CDR3 contains 16 residues. This CDR3 reads CASSPPAGTGAYEQYF. Here the CDR3 DNA reads TGTGCCAGCAGTCCTCCCGCCGGGACAGGGGCCTACGAGCAGTACTTC. Full variable domain (rest looked up from reference TRBV28 and TRBJ2-7): DVKVTQSSRYLVKRTGEKVFLECVQDMDHENMFWYRQDPGLGLRLIYFSYDVKMKEKGDIPEGYSVSREKKERFSLILESASTNQTSMYLCASSPPAGTGAYEQYFGPGTRLTVT.

The V and J genes are TRBV30 and TRBJ2-2; D may be TRBD1 (5 bases). V lost 6 bases and J lost 2, with 7 bases in between. Germline values: CDR1 GTSNPN, CDR2 SVGIG (reference sequence). The CDR3 covers 12 residues. The CDR3 region is CACDSNTGELFF. Here the CDR3 DNA reads TGTGCCTGTGACAGCAACACCGGGGAGCTGTTTTTT.